The TCR beta chain described here comes from a study of T cell repertoires in cytomegalovirus infection. Looked up from germline, CDR1 is SGHTA and CDR2 is FQGNSA. The CDR3 has 13 amino acids. Trimming removed 3 bases from V and 8 bases from J, with 10 bases in between. TCRdb re-derived calls from the reads in MiXCR, one entry per CDR3 protein. Of under 200,000 distinct CDR3 sequences listed, roughly 9% are singletons. This clonotype was counted ten times or more. Sequencing was carried out using PBMCs. The chain joins TRBV7-2 to TRBJ1-4; D gene uncertain. The TCR sequence derives from a human donor in good health (CMV status not recorded). Some clones in this sample may be carry-over from other donors' samples. As DNA, the CDR3 is TGTGCCAGCAGCTTGAGGCAGACCGAAAAACTGTTTTTT. This codes for CASSLRQTEKLFF.